A selection of T cell receptor beta chains follows, all from one sample in a study of T cell responses to AZD1222 COVID-19 vaccine. Clones were read by immunoSEQ multiplex PCR, and TCRdb kept only the in-frame ones, dropping some. Of over 100,000 clones listed, around 90% are singletons. Source: peripheral blood, taken 28 days after the second AZD1222 dose. Every receptor here comes from an adult who received the AZD1222 COVID-19 vaccine. Both conserved end residues are part of each CDR3. D genes are given only for firm matches. Clone size is stated in some rows and not others, as once, few, many or a class when expanded.

j_call clone_size d_call v_call cdr3_aa cdr3_nt
TRBJ1-3 . . TRBV7-9 CASSSFHGNTIYF TGTGCCAGCAGCTCCTTCCATGGAAACACCATATATTTT
TRBJ2-1 . . TRBV9 CASSVGIYNEQFF TGTGCCAGCAGCGTAGGTATCTACAATGAGCAGTTCTTC
TRBJ1-3 . . TRBV7-6 CASSLEQKGNTIYF TGTGCCAGCAGCTTAGAACAGAAAGGAAACACCATATATTTT
TRBJ2-7 . . TRBV5-6 CASSFGARDEQYF TGTGCCAGCAGCTTCGGCGCGCGGGACGAGCAGTACTTC
TRBJ1-2 . . TRBV18 CASSPSSAGSVGYTF TGTGCCAGCTCACCCTCTAGCGCAGGCAGTGTTGGCTACACCTTC
TRBJ2-1 . . TRBV28 CASSETGVGVSYNEQFF TGTGCCAGCAGCGAAACAGGAGTGGGTGTCTCGTACAATGAGCAGTTCTTC
TRBJ1-6 . . TRBV12-3/TRBV12-4 CASSSRRQTHF TGTGCCAGCAGCTCTCGACGGCAGACCCACTTT
TRBJ1-2 . . TRBV9 CASSREGVNYGYTF TGTGCCAGCAGTCGGGAGGGGGTTAACTATGGCTACACCTTC
TRBJ1-5 once . TRBV19 CASSTKTGPQHF TGTGCCAGTAGTACGAAGACAGGGCCCCAGCATTTT
TRBJ2-1 . TRBD2 TRBV7-6 CASSLGGLAGNEQFF TGTGCCAGCAGCTTAGGGGGACTAGCGGGGAATGAGCAGTTCTTC
TRBJ2-7 . TRBD1 TRBV5-6 CASSSSDRARPYEQYF TGTGCCAGCAGCAGTTCGGACAGGGCGAGGCCCTACGAGCAGTACTTC
TRBJ1-4 . . TRBV27 CASTLRPGRLEKLFF TGTGCCAGCACCTTAAGACCGGGACGTCTTGAAAAACTGTTTTTT
TRBJ2-7 . TRBD1 TRBV5-1 CASSLGGTGTHEQYF TGCGCCAGCAGCTTAGGGGGGACAGGGACCCACGAGCAGTACTTC
TRBJ2-7 once . TRBV5-1 CASSPGRRTELFTYEQYF TGCGCCAGCAGCCCGGGAAGACGGACAGAATTATTCACCTACGAGCAGTACTTC
TRBJ1-1 . . TRBV6-1 CASSENGPHTEAFF TGTGCCAGCAGTGAAAATGGGCCGCATACTGAAGCTTTCTTT
TRBJ2-1 . . TRBV6-1 CASSEGGGGNEQFF TGTGCCAGCAGTGAAGGGGGAGGAGGCAATGAGCAGTTCTTC